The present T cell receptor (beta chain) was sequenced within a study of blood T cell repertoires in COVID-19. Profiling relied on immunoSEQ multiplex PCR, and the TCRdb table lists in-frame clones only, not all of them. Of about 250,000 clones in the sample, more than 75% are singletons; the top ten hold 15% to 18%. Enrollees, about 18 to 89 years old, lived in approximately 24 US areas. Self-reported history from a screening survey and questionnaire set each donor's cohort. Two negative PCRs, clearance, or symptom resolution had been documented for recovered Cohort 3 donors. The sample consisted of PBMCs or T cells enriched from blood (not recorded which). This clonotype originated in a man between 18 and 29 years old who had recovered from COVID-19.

The DNA of the CDR3 is TGTGCCAGCAGCCCCAGTAAGTCGGGGGGTCGGGAGCAGTTCTTC. Its protein product is CASSPSKSGGREQFF. This chain links TRBV7-9 with TRBJ2-1; 7 nucleotides match TRBD2. J lost 10 bases, V lost 5 bases, and 14 bases had no gene match. CDR1 and CDR2 (germline): SEHNR, FQNEAQ (reference sequence). The CDR3 is 15 residues long. Complete variable domain (other parts from reference TRBV7-9 and TRBJ2-1): DTGVSQNPRHKITKRGQNVTFRCDPISEHNRLYWYRQTLGQGPEFLTYFQNEAQLEKSRLLSDRFSAERPKGSFSTLEIQRTEQGDSAMYLCASSPSKSGGREQFFGPGTRLTVL.